This T cell receptor (beta chain) was identified during a study of T cells in lung cancer brain metastases (dated by TCRdb to about 2018). About the full investigation: About 85% of the roughly 20 patients had a history of tobacco use, with a median of approximately 36 pack-years. Nine tenths of the roughly 20 patients received no interval therapy between primary and metastasis resection. The primary and brain metastasis specimens were acquired a median of around 300 days apart. The study compared TCR beta CDR3 repertoires between fully resected primary non-small cell lung cancers and paired brain metastases. The median age of the patients at first diagnosis was over 55 years, and the group included about 9 males and about a dozen females. The cohort included roughly 20 patients who provided 40 or so specimens, with each patient contributing one primary lung lesion and one brain metastasis. Primary and metastatic specimens both had an average DNA integrity number of about 4, with no significant difference between the two sites. What the authors observed across the whole study: Most clones were found to be lesion-specific, and limited overlap was observed between paired lesions (mean Morisita index roughly 0.2). Compared with their paired primaries, brain metastases had significantly fewer unique productive clones (median around 1,400 versus 4,600). In brain metastases, the ten most abundant clones accounted for a significantly larger fraction of the repertoire than in primaries, a finding that suggests clonal expansion. Effects of preoperative corticosteroids on T cell infiltration in brain metastases could not be controlled. DNA fragmentation in the FFPE samples may have prevented recovery of the complete infiltrating T cell repertoire.

Between about 2.24 and 4.92 ug genomic DNA was input per sample, and equal DNA input was given to paired samples. TCR beta libraries were constructed in two PCR steps with the immunoSEQ hsTCRbeta Kit, which uses multiplexed V and J gene primers. Pooled libraries with positive and negative controls were sequenced on an Illumina MiSeq using a 100-cycle paired-end protocol. From the authors' description of their analysis: The immunoSEQ vendor processed the raw data into normalized, annotated TCR beta repertoire reports. Richness was defined as unique clones by nucleotide sequence, and total richness was extrapolated with the iChao1 and Efron-Thisted estimators. To characterize and compare the paired lesions, the analysis used Pielou's evenness, Simpson's index, the proportional abundance of the top-ten clones, and the Morisita overlap index. TCRdb retrieved this table from immuneACCESS and kept in-frame rearrangements only. Not all clones are present; in checked studies, unresolved V genes account for under half, and no reason is known for the remainder. V and J calls and clone size are as listed in that table; D and trimming were resolved from the DNA. Across this sample there are 3,000 or so clones, with 86% seen only once. The leading ten clones occupy about 5% of the sample.

The CDR3, from cysteine to phenylalanine, totals 13 residues. Only the CDR3 DNA stays, 39 bases, in frame from base 1. The junction shows trimming of 4 bases on V and 0 bases on J, plus 6 bases between the germline ends. CDR1 and CDR2 are read off the germline V gene as SGHDN and FVKESK. This clone was picked up a small number of times. Its cognate antigen has yet to be identified. Base-call qualities are not available, and no considerably larger clone is one nucleotide away. The same CDR3 can be traced to other DNA sequences in this sample. Resection was performed in the patients for synchronous oligometastatic disease or for delayed recurrence of a solitary brain metastasis. To avoid including cancers other than NSCLC, any patient with a history of multiple malignancies was excluded. Tumor areas were macrodissected from four or five deparaffinized around 9.1 um unstained sections, using marked H&E slides as a guide. All specimens were formalin-fixed and paraffin-embedded (FFPE). The AllPrep DNA/RNA FFPE Kit was used for extraction of genomic DNA.

The rearranged chain carries TRBV14 and TRBJ1-1; no D gene call is confident. The sample consisted of tumor tissue from the primary lung tumor. The cell subset or site label, as the study defines it: primary lung cancer lesion. The sequence was collected from a woman aged 50 to 60 with non-small cell lung cancer. The CDR3 is CASSRGLNTEAFF. Read as DNA, the sequence is TGTGCCAGCAGCCGTGGATTGAACACTGAAGCTTTCTTT. With the portions outside the CDR3 filled from the reference TRBV14 and TRBJ1-1 genes, the complete variable region becomes EAGVTQFPSHSVIEKGQTVTLRCDPISGHDNLYWYRRVMGKEIKFLLHFVKESKQDESGMPNNRFLAERTGGTYSTLKVQPAELEDSGVYFCASSRGLNTEAFFGQGTRLTVV.